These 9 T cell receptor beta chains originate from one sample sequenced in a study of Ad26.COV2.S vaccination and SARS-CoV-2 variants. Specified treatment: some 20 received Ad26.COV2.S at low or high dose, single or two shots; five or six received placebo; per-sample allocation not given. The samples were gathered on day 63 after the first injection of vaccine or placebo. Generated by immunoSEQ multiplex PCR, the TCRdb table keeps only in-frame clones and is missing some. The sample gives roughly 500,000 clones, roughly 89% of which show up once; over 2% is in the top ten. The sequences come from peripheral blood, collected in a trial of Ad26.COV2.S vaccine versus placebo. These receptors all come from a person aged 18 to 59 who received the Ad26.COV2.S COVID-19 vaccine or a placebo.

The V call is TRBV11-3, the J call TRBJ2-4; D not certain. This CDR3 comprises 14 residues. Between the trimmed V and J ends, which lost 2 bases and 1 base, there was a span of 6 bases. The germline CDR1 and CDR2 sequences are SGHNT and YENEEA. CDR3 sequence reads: CASSLYEAKNIQYF. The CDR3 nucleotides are TGTGCCAGCAGCTTATATGAGGCCAAAAACATTCAGTACTTC.

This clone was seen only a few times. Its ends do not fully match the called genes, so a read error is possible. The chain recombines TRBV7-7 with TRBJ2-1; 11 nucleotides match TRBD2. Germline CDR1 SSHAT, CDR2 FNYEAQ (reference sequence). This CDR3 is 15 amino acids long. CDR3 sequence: CASSSGLAVYNEQFF. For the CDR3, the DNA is TGTGCTAGCAGCTCGGGACTAGCGGTTTACAATGAGCAGTTCTTC.

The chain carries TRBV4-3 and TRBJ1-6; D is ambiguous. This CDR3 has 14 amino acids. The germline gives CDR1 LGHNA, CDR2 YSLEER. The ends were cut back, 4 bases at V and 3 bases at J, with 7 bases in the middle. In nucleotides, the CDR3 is TGCGCCAGCAGCCGAGACCTCTATAATTCACCCCTCCACTTT. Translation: CASSRDLYNSPLHF.

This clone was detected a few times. The CDR3 region has the DNA TGTGCCAGCAGCTCCCTTATGCTTGGAAACACCATATATTTT. Amino acids: CASSSLMLGNTIYF. The rearrangement joins TRBV9 to TRBJ1-3; no definite D call. Trimming took 4 bases from V and 3 from J, leaving 11 bases between them. The CDR3 runs to 14 residues. Per the germline V gene, CDR1 is SGDLS and CDR2 is YYNGEE.

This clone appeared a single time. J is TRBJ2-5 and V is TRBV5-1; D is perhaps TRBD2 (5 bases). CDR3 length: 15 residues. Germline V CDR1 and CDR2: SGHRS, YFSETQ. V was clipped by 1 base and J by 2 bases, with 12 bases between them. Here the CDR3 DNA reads TGCGCCAGCAGCTTGATAGAGCGGTCACAAGAGACCCAGTACTTC. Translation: CASSLIERSQETQYF. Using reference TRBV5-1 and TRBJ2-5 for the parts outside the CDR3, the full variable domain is KAGVTQTPRYLIKTRGQQVTLSCSPISGHRSVSWYQQTPGQGLQFLFEYFSETQRNKGNFPGRFSGRQFSNSRSEMNVSTLELGDSALYLCASSLIERSQETQYFGPGTRLLVL.

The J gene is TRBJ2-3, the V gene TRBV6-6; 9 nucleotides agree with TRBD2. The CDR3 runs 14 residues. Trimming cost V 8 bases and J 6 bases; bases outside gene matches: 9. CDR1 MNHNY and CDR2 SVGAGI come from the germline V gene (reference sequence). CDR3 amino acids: CASGPGGGADTQYF. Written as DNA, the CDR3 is TGTGCCAGCGGCCCGGGCGGGGGGGCCGATACGCAGTATTTT.

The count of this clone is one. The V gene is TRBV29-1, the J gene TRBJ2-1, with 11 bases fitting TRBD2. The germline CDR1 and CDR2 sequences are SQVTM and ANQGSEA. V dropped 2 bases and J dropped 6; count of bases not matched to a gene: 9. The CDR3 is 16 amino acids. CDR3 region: CSVESPGLAVFNEQFF. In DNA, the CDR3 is TGCAGCGTTGAAAGCCCGGGACTAGCGGTTTTCAATGAGCAGTTCTTC.

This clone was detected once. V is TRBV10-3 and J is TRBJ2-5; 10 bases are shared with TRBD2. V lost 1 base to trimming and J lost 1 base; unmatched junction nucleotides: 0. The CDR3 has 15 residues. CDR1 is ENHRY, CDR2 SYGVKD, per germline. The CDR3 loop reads CAISELAGGQETQYF. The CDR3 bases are TGTGCCATCAGTGAGTTAGCGGGGGGCCAAGAGACCCAGTACTTC.

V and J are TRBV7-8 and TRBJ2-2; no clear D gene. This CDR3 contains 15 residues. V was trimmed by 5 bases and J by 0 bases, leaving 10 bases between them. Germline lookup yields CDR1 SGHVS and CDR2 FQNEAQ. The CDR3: CASSLRRPNTGELFF. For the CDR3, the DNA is TGTGCCAGCAGCCTCAGGAGACCGAACACCGGGGAGCTGTTTTTT.